The 13 T cell receptor beta chains presented below share a single source sample, sequenced in a study of cytotoxic CD8 clonotypes in ibrutinib-treated CLL. Produced via immunoSEQ multiplex PCR; TCRdb's table is partial and in-frame only. Of 95,000 to 100,000 clones in the sample, about 72% were seen once. Sequenced here: PBMCs, sampled after 12 months of ibrutinib treatment. The source is a human donor with chronic lymphocytic leukemia.

This chain links TRBV5-4 with TRBJ1-1; D may be TRBD1 (6 bases). Germline V gene data show CDR1 as SGHNT and CDR2 as YYREEE (reference sequence). The CDR3 has 15 residues. Trimming left V 4 bases short and J 1 base short, with 14 bases between. CDR3 sequence (DNA): TGTGCCAGCAGCCTGGGGGGGGCAGCGAACACTGAAGCTTTCTTT. It is translated as CASSLGGAANTEAFF.

This clone has only one observation. The rearrangement joins TRBV19 to TRBJ2-7, with D possibly being TRBD1 (5 bases). V lost 5 bases and J 0 bases, leaving 11 bases between the germline ends. CDR1 is LNHDA and CDR2 is SQIVND in the germline V gene (reference sequence). This CDR3 region has 14 residues. The CDR3 spells CASSAGFFSYEQYF. Written as DNA, the CDR3 is TGTGCCAGTAGTGCAGGGTTCTTCTCCTACGAGCAGTACTTC.

This clone was detected a few times. As DNA, the CDR3 is TGTGCCAGCAGCCAAGCTGCGCCAGGGACCCAAGATAGGGCTTTCTTT. This translates into CASSQAAPGTQDRAFF. The V gene is TRBV14, the J gene TRBJ1-1; D perhaps matches TRBD1 (5 bases). The V end was cut by 1 base, the J end by 11 bases, with 23 bases between. CDR1 SGHDN and CDR2 FVKESK come from the germline V gene. The CDR3 totals 16 residues. The full variable domain, with the rest looked up from reference TRBV14 and TRBJ1-1, is EAGVTQFPSHSVIEKGQTVTLRCDPISGHDNLYWYRRVMGKEIKFLLHFVKESKQDESGMPNNRFLAERTGGTYSTLKVQPAELEDSGVYFCASSQAAPGTQDRAFFGQGTRLTVV.

The CDR3 DNA sequence: TGCGCCAGCAGGGGACAGGGGGCGTTGAATGAGCAGTTCTTC. Translation gives CASRGQGALNEQFF. The genes are TRBV5-1 and TRBJ2-1; 12 bases agree with TRBD1. The trim removed 5 bases at V and 7 bases at J, leaving 4 bases unmatched. Per the germline V gene, CDR1 is SGHRS and CDR2 is YFSETQ. The CDR3 consists of 14 residues.

CDR3 amino acids: CASSLAGQGEPNAPEAFF. In DNA, the CDR3 is TGCGCCAGCAGCTTGGCAGGACAGGGGGAGCCGAATGCCCCTGAAGCTTTCTTT. The J gene is TRBJ1-1, the V gene TRBV5-1; 10 nucleotides match TRBD1. Germline V lookup: CDR1 SGHRS, CDR2 YFSETQ. V trimming: 0 bases; J trimming: 6 bases; junction bases outside the gene matches: 14. This CDR3 is 18 amino acids long.

The chain uses TRBV4-1 and TRBJ1-2; the match to TRBD1 covers 8 bases. CDR3 length: 17 residues. The V gene's germline CDR1 is MGHRA and CDR2 YSYEKL. J was trimmed by 1 base and V by 4 bases; bases with no gene match: 11. The CDR3 region has the DNA TGCGCCAGCAGCCTCCAAGCAGGGGGCGTAGGTAACTATGGCTACACCTTC. Amino acid sequence: CASSLQAGGVGNYGYTF.

The count of this clone is one. CDR3 loop: CASSPSPDTQYF. CDR3 in DNA: TGCGCCAGCAGCCCCAGCCCAGATACGCAGTATTTT. The rearrangement joins TRBV5-1 to TRBJ2-3; D is undetermined. Germline V lookup: CDR1 SGHRS, CDR2 YFSETQ. The CDR3 totals 12 residues. Between the trimmed V and J ends, which lost 4 bases and 4 bases, there was a span of 7 bases.

V usage is TRBV14 and J usage is TRBJ2-3; TRBD2 agrees at 12 bases. There are 17 residues in the CDR3. After removal of 4 bases from V and 0 bases from J, the junction contained 5 bases not matched to a gene. The germline V gene encodes CDR1 SGHDN and CDR2 FVKESK. The CDR3 is CASSPGTSGRSTDTQYF. CDR3 in DNA: TGTGCCAGCAGCCCCGGGACTAGCGGGCGTAGCACAGATACGCAGTATTTT.

This clone was recorded only once. The chain is built from TRBV5-1 and TRBJ2-5; D not certain. Trimming left V 6 bases short and J 2 bases short, with 11 bases between. The germline gives CDR1 SGHRS, CDR2 YFSETQ. The CDR3 is 13 amino acids. The CDR3 reads CASTGVGQETQYF. For the CDR3, the DNA is TGCGCCAGCACCGGAGTGGGGCAAGAGACCCAGTACTTC.

The rearrangement uses TRBV4-2 and TRBJ2-5; D is undetermined. From germline, CDR1 is LGHNA and CDR2 YNFKEQ. CDR3 size: 11 residues. V was shortened by 0 bases and J by 4 bases, with 0 bases between the two germline ends. CDR3 nucleotide sequence: TGTGCCAGCAGCCAAGAAGAGACCCAGTACTTC. This sequence encodes CASSQEETQYF.

The chain has TRBV19 and TRBJ2-7, with D unclear. CDR3 size: 13 residues. Per the germline V gene, CDR1 is LNHDA and CDR2 is SQIVND (reference sequence). The V and J ends lost 0 bases and 3 bases respectively, with 6 bases between them. The DNA of the CDR3 is TGTGCCAGTAGTATAGACGGCTTCTACGAGCAGTACTTC. Translated: CASSIDGFYEQYF.

The chain is built from TRBV25-1 and TRBJ1-4; weak D call: TRBD1 (5 bases). The length of the CDR3 is 13 residues. The V end lost 5 bases, the J end lost 6 bases, and 10 bases lay between the germline ends. Looked up from germline, CDR1 is MGHDK and CDR2 is SYGVNS. The CDR3 nucleotides read TGTGCCAGCAGTCTATCGGGGGATGAAAAACTGTTTTTT. Translated, it gives CASSLSGDEKLFF.

In its sample, this clone was seen a few times. This chain uses TRBV7-8 with TRBJ2-3; no clear D. The ends were cut back, 4 bases at V and 6 bases at J, with 8 bases in the middle. Per germline, CDR1 SGHVS and CDR2 FQNEAQ. This CDR3 has 12 amino acids. The CDR3 loop reads CASSSTFDTQYF. In DNA, the CDR3 is TGTGCCAGCAGCTCGACTTTCGATACGCAGTATTTT.